This T cell receptor (beta chain) was sequenced in a study of CXCR3-negative and CXCR3-positive naive CD8 T cells (dated by TCRdb to between 2017 and 2020). Notes on the research overall: In total, 130 million to 150 million TRB reads were obtained, which works out to roughly 1.5 +/- 0.3 million reads per library. Data from about 12 donors, pooled across two independent experiments, went into the diversity and physicochemical repertoire analyses. For the TRBV-TRBJ cluster analysis, the naive subsets came from about 5 donors, while the memory cells came from 3 donors. Study-wide findings and limitations: TRBV-TRBJ usage was similar between naive CXCR3-negative and CXCR3-positive cells from the same donor, while memory cells showed distinct patterns. Because CXCR3 expression was partially decreased after cryopreservation, freshly isolated PBMCs were used for most assays. Both naive subsets had comparably high repertoire diversity, while memory CD8+ T cells had much lower repertoire diversity. Surface CD5, linked to self-reactivity in mice, was comparable between naive subsets; TCR interaction strength was therefore also inferred from TRB CDR3 physicochemical properties. Compared with CXCR3-negative naive cells, CXCR3-positive naive cells had TRB CDR3s with higher hydrophobicity (lower Kidera factor 4), lower energy, and higher strength and volume indices.

Worth noting for this clonotype: The target of this receptor is not known.

For each CD8+ T cell subset, flow sorting was done in triplicate, and 300,000 to 350,000 cells per subset went directly into RLT lysis buffer. To exclude memory contaminants, naive CD8+ T cells were stringently defined as CD45RO-CCR7+CD27+CD95-. Peripheral blood mononuclear cells were isolated from buffy coats by standard density gradient centrifugation. A FACSAria III was used to flow-sort naive CD8+ T cells into CXCR3-negative and CXCR3-positive populations. Total RNA was extracted from sorted cells using an RNeasy Mini Kit. From its cysteine to its phenylalanine, the CDR3 spans 15 amino acids. No DNA is listed. The sample was run on a NextSeq 550. The Human TCR Profiling Kit (MiLaboratory) was used to prepare UMI-labeled 5' RACE TRB cDNA libraries. cDNA synthesis used the entire amount of extracted RNA, and PCR amplification then used the entire amount of cDNA produced. Libraries were prepared in parallel with an identical number of PCR cycles. The authors' pipeline ran thus. With a requirement of at least two reads per UMI, MIGEC and MiXCR extracted about 52,000 +/- 9,100 unique UMI-labeled TRB cDNA molecules per library. On average, around 40,000 +/- 10,000 functional in-frame TRB CDR3 nucleotide clonotypes lacking stop codons were found per library. Diversity metrics, including normalized Shannon-Wiener and Chao1, were computed in VDJtools after downsampling to 5000 UMI-labeled TRB molecules per sample. VDJtools was used to calculate clonotype-size-weighted physicochemical properties of the central five CDR3 residues, namely interaction energy, strength, volume and Kidera factor 4. Based on TCRdb reprocessing of the reads, there is one entry per CDR3 protein sequence, and DNA is missing. For this entry, the V and J calls and clone size follow TCRdb and not the study's own pipeline. This specimen's table enumerates around 90,000 distinct CDR3 sequences. The biggest ten clones account for 0.95% to 1.4% of the sample.

The source is a human donor in good health. Some clones in this sample may be carry-over from other donors' samples. Sequenced input: naive CXCR3- CD8+ T cells from blood. The cell subset or site label, read with the paper, signifies: CD45RO-CCR7+CD27+CD95- naive CD8+ T cells lacking CXCR3 (TNR3-). The chain couples TRBV12-3 or TRBV12-4 to TRBJ1-1; TCRdb selects TRBD1, and the lack of DNA leaves this call unchecked. This receptor carries the CDR3 CASSTFMTENTEAFF.